A single sample gave rise to the 18 T cell receptor beta chains below, sequenced in a study of blood T cell repertoires in COVID-19. Measured with immunoSEQ multiplex PCR; TCRdb has only the in-frame clones, and not every one. The repertoire includes about 150,000 clones, 91% of them detected once, and 0.55% sits in the top ten. The sample taken for sequencing was peripheral blood. Source of these receptors: a man aged 50 or older with acute or convalescent COVID-19.

The gene calls are TRBV9 and TRBJ1-1; D may be TRBD1 (6 bases). The germline gives CDR1 SGDLS, CDR2 YYNGEE. The V end lost 0 bases, the J end lost 1 base, and 10 bases lay between the germline ends. The CDR3 loop spans 15 amino acids. This chain's CDR3 is CASSVAGVKNTEAFF. DNA for the CDR3: TGTGCCAGCAGCGTAGCAGGGGTGAAGAACACTGAAGCTTTCTTT.

The chain recombines TRBV30 with TRBJ2-2; no clear D. V shed 4 bases and J shed 5 bases, with 8 bases lying between them. In germline, CDR1 is GTSNPN, CDR2 SVGIG (reference sequence). The CDR3 sequence is 12 residues long. The CDR3 spells CAWIEITGELFF. The CDR3 DNA sequence: TGTGCCTGGATAGAGATAACCGGGGAGCTGTTTTTT.

The count of this clone is one. The V gene is TRBV28, the J gene TRBJ2-5, with 8 nucleotides matching TRBD2. Germline V gene sequence: CDR1 MDHEN, CDR2 SYDVKM. This CDR3 has 15 residues. The J segment lost 5 bases and the V segment lost 6 bases, leaving 11 bases of the junction unmatched. Written as DNA, the CDR3 is TGTGCCAGCAGCCCACGGGGGGGGTTGGTGGAGACCCAGTACTTC. It translates to CASSPRGGLVETQYF.

The V and J genes are TRBV18 and TRBJ2-3; 9 bases map to TRBD2. The CDR3 loop spans 16 amino acids. The V gene end was trimmed by 1 base and the J gene end by 2 bases; junction bases not matched to a gene: 4. CDR1 and CDR2 from the germline V gene are KGHSH and LQKENI. The CDR3 DNA follows: TGTGCCAGCTCACCACAGACTAGCGGTGCCACAGATACGCAGTATTTT. Its translation is CASSPQTSGATDTQYF.

The chain employs TRBV18 and TRBJ1-6; 7 bases are a match to TRBD1. From germline, CDR1 is KGHSH and CDR2 LQKENI. This CDR3 has 16 residues. Trimming took 4 bases from V and 8 from J; bases not matched to a gene: 11. CDR3 in DNA: TGTGCCAGCTCACTTTCGACAGGGCAGGTTTATTCACCCCTCCACTTT. Translated, it gives CASSLSTGQVYSPLHF.

The gene calls are TRBV27 and TRBJ2-1; 8 bases map to TRBD2. There are 15 residues in the CDR3. V shed 0 bases and J 9 bases; nucleotides not matched to a gene: 7. Germline V gene lookup returns CDR1 MNHEY and CDR2 SMNVEV (reference sequence). The CDR3 DNA follows: TGTGCCAGCAGTTTATCGGGGACTAGTGTTGGTGAGCAGTTCTTC. This gives the protein CASSLSGTSVGEQFF.

This chain links TRBV5-6 with TRBJ2-7; tentatively, D is TRBD1 (6 bases). CDR1 SGHDT and CDR2 YYEEEE come from the germline V gene. This CDR3 spans 14 amino acids. Trimming cost V 2 bases and J 4 bases, with 13 bases left between them. CDR3 amino acids: CASSFRGSQYEQYV. CDR3 nucleotide sequence: TGTGCCAGCAGCTTCAGGGGATCTCAGTACGAGCAGTACGTC.

The J gene is TRBJ2-5, the V gene TRBV27; 8 nucleotides align to TRBD1. V was pared by 3 bases and J by 5 bases, with 11 bases of the junction left unmatched. Germline V lookup: CDR1 MNHEY, CDR2 SMNVEV (reference sequence). The CDR3 loop spans 16 amino acids. The DNA of the CDR3 is TGTGCCAGCAGTTTGCTCACAGGGGGATTGGGGGAGACCCAGTACTTC. Protein product: CASSLLTGGLGETQYF.

This rearrangement joins TRBV18 to TRBJ2-7, with 9 bases lining up with TRBD1. This CDR3 is 16 amino acids long. Per the germline V gene, CDR1 is KGHSH and CDR2 is LQKENI. V lost 2 bases to trimming and J lost 5 bases; unmatched junction nucleotides: 10. CDR3 sequence: CASSPSGTGIPNEQYF. The CDR3 nucleotides read TGTGCCAGCTCACCAAGTGGGACAGGGATCCCTAACGAGCAGTACTTC.

The V gene is TRBV10-3, the J gene TRBJ2-7, with TRBD1 identical over 9 bases. Germline trimming cut 5 bases from V and 1 base from J; bases unmatched to any gene: 3. The germline V gene encodes CDR1 ENHRY and CDR2 SYGVKD. The CDR3 totals 14 residues. For the CDR3, the DNA is TGTGCCATCAGTTTCGGGACAGGGTCCTACGAGCAGTACTTC. It codes for CAISFGTGSYEQYF.

This chain links TRBV19 with TRBJ1-1; TRBD1 matches 10 bases. Unmatched junction bases numbered 8, after V lost 3 bases and J lost 4 bases. Germline lookup yields CDR1 LNHDA and CDR2 SQIVND (reference sequence). The CDR3 is made up of 16 amino acids. The CDR3 nucleotides read TGTGCCAGTAGTATGGGTAGGGGACAGGGGATCACTGAAGCTTTCTTT. Protein product: CASSMGRGQGITEAFF.

This clone was observed a single time. The chain combines TRBV27 with TRBJ2-2; 9 nucleotides line up with TRBD1. After removal of 4 bases from V and 4 bases from J, the junction contained 4 bases not matched to a gene. The CDR3 runs 15 residues. CDR1 is MNHEY, CDR2 SMNVEV, per germline (reference sequence). CDR3 residues: CASSSQGARTGELFF. For the CDR3, the DNA is TGTGCCAGCAGTTCACAGGGGGCGCGCACCGGGGAGCTGTTTTTT.

This sequence joins TRBV18 and TRBJ1-1, with TRBD1 identical over 7 bases. Unmatched junction bases numbered 8, after V lost 3 bases and J lost 1 base. The CDR3 length is 16 residues. Germline CDR1 is KGHSH and CDR2 is LQKENI. The CDR3 DNA sequence: TGTGCCAGCTCACCCCAAGCGTCAGGGGGGAACACTGAAGCTTTCTTT. Its translation is CASSPQASGGNTEAFF. The full variable domain, in which reference TRBV18 and TRBJ1-1 provide the parts outside the CDR3, is NAGVMQNPRHLVRRRGQEARLRCSPMKGHSHVYWYRQLPEEGLKFMVYLQKENIIDESGMPKERFSAEFPKEGPSILRIQQVVRGDSAAYFCASSPQASGGNTEAFFGQGTRLTVV.

The gene calls are TRBV7-9 and TRBJ2-3; D might be TRBD1 (7 bases). Looked up from germline, CDR1 is SEHNR and CDR2 is FQNEAQ (reference sequence). V was clipped by 5 bases and J by 10 bases, with 13 bases between them. The CDR3 totals 12 residues. The DNA of the CDR3 is TGTGCCAGCAGCGCTCCAGGGGGGTCGCAGTATTTT. Its protein product is CASSAPGGSQYF. Drawing the rest from reference TRBV7-9 and TRBJ2-3, the complete variable domain is DTGVSQNPRHKITKRGQNVTFRCDPISEHNRLYWYRQTLGQGPEFLTYFQNEAQLEKSRLLSDRFSAERPKGSFSTLEIQRTEQGDSAMYLCASSAPGGSQYFGPGTRLTVL.

This clone was counted a single time. The rearrangement links TRBV6-5 to TRBJ2-5, with D tentatively TRBD2 (5 bases). V was clipped by 7 bases and J by 5 bases, with 8 bases between them. Germline-derived CDR1 and CDR2 are MNHEY and SVGAGI. The CDR3 is made up of 11 amino acids. CDR3 in amino acids: CASKTGETQYF. The CDR3 region has the DNA TGTGCCAGCAAAACGGGGGAGACCCAGTACTTC.

The rearrangement joins TRBV6-5 to TRBJ1-4; D may be TRBD1 (5 bases). Trimming shortened V by 1 base and J by 5 bases, and 14 bases separated the two germline ends. The germline V gene has CDR1 MNHEY and CDR2 SVGAGI. This CDR3 is 16 amino acids long. The CDR3 reads CASSYLGVSVNEKLFF. The CDR3, as DNA: TGTGCCAGCAGTTACTTAGGGGTATCAGTAAATGAAAAACTGTTTTTT.

The J gene is TRBJ2-1, the V gene TRBV5-1; 8 nucleotides line up with TRBD2. The CDR3 length is 16 residues. CDR1 SGHRS and CDR2 YFSETQ come from the germline V gene. The V segment lost 1 base and the J segment 13 bases; nucleotides outside the gene matches: 16. The CDR3 reads CASSLSLAGTIQSQFF. DNA of the CDR3: TGCGCCAGCAGCTTGTCCCTAGCGGGTACCATTCAGAGTCAGTTCTTC.

V and J are TRBV28 and TRBJ2-1; 8 bases agree with TRBD1. V was clipped by 7 bases and J by 4 bases; unmatched bases: 12. Germline V gene lookup returns CDR1 MDHEN and CDR2 SYDVKM. This CDR3 region has 16 residues. CDR3 sequence: CASNRFPGQAYNEQFF. The CDR3 coding sequence is TGTGCCAGCAATCGATTCCCGGGACAGGCTTACAATGAGCAGTTCTTC.